Listed below are T cell receptor beta chains from one sample, sequenced in a study of blood T cell repertoires in COVID-19. Clones were read by immunoSEQ multiplex PCR, and TCRdb kept only the in-frame ones, dropping some. The sample lists about 240,000 clones, roughly 80% occurring once. Sequencing was done on a sample of peripheral blood. Source of these receptors: a woman older than 75 with acute or convalescent COVID-19. Both conserved end residues are part of each CDR3. Each record gives: J gene, V gene, D gene, clone size, CDR3 DNA, CDR3 protein. D genes are given only for firm matches. Size tells how often a clone was seen (once, few, many) or the class of an expanded clone, and some rows leave it out.

TRBJ1-3	TRBV5-1	NA	NA	TGCGCCAGCAGCGAGCCTGGAAACACCATATATTTT	CASSEPGNTIYF
TRBJ1-1	TRBV7-2	NA	NA	TGTGCCAGCAGTCCAGGGTGGAGCACTGAAGCTTTCTTT	CASSPGWSTEAFF
TRBJ2-7	TRBV4-1	NA	NA	TGCGCCAGCAGCCAAGATCTTGGCGGCGGCTACGAGCAGTACTTC	CASSQDLGGGYEQYF
TRBJ2-3	TRBV24-1	TRBD2	once	TGTGCCACCAGTGAATTGGCGGGGGGCTATGAGCGTACAGATACGCAGTATTTT	CATSELAGGYERTDTQYF
TRBJ1-6	TRBV5-8	NA	NA	TGTGCCAGCAGCTTCCTCGGGGCAGGGGTCGACAATTCACCCCTCCACTTT	CASSFLGAGVDNSPLHF
TRBJ2-3	TRBV5-6	NA	few	TGTGCCAGCAGTAGAGCTGGTTGGACAGCCTTATCTAGCACAGATACGCAGTATTTT	CASSRAGWTALSSTDTQYF
TRBJ2-3	TRBV3-1/TRBV3-2	TRBD1	NA	TGTGCCAGCAGCCTTCCCGGGACAGGGAAAGTTGATACGCAGTATTTT	CASSLPGTGKVDTQYF
TRBJ1-3	TRBV4-1	NA	NA	TGCGCCAGCAGCCAAGACGTGGGTTCGAGGAACTCTGGAAACACCATATATTTT	CASSQDVGSRNSGNTIYF
TRBJ1-4	TRBV4-2	NA	few	TGTGCCAGCAGCCAGCGACCCGCGGCTAATGAAAAACTGTTTTTT	CASSQRPAANEKLFF
TRBJ1-5	TRBV28	TRBD1	NA	TGTGCCAGCAGTTTACTTACAGGGGATAGCAATCAGCCCCAGCATTTT	CASSLLTGDSNQPQHF
TRBJ1-6	TRBV7-8	TRBD1	NA	TGTGCCAGCAGCCCTACAGGGGTGTCACCCCTCCACTTT	CASSPTGVSPLHF
TRBJ1-6	TRBV2	NA	NA	TGTGCCAGCAGTGAGCCGGGGTCGAGCTCCTATAATTCACCCCTCCACTTT	CASSEPGSSSYNSPLHF
TRBJ2-2	TRBV1	NA	few	TGCACCAGCAGCCCTCCAGGGGGAAGGGACACCGGGGAGCTGTTTTTT	CTSSPPGGRDTGELFF
TRBJ1-1	TRBV12-3/TRBV12-4	NA	NA	TGTGCCAGCACCGAACACGCGAACACTGAAGCTTTCTTT	CASTEHANTEAFF
TRBJ2-5	TRBV2	TRBD1	NA	TGTGCCAGCGGACAGGTCCTTCAAGAGACCCAGTACTTC	CASGQVLQETQYF
TRBJ2-7	TRBV12-5	TRBD1	NA	TGTGCTAGTGGTTTGGAGACAGGGGGATACGGGGAGCAGTACTTC	CASGLETGGYGEQYF
TRBJ1-2	TRBV7-2	NA	NA	TGTGCCAGCAGCTTGCGGGACGACTATGGCTACACCTTC	CASSLRDDYGYTF
TRBJ2-1	TRBV4-2	TRBD2	NA	TGTGCCAGCAGCCAAGCAGCGGGGGCTGGGGACAATGAGCAGTTCTTC	CASSQAAGAGDNEQFF
TRBJ2-3	TRBV3-1/TRBV3-2	NA	NA	TGTGCCAGCAGCCAGCGGGCAGATACGCAGTATTTT	CASSQRADTQYF
TRBJ2-6	TRBV7-3	TRBD2	NA	TGTGCCAGCAGCTTAACCCCCGGGGGGAAGGGTACGGGGGCCAACGTCCTGACTTTC	CASSLTPGGKGTGANVLTF
TRBJ2-7	TRBV6-5	NA	NA	TGTGCCAGCAGTCCGACTCCCGGCGAGCAGTACTTC	CASSPTPGEQYF
TRBJ2-6	TRBV7-3	TRBD1	many	TGTGCCAGCAGCCCCGACAGGGCCGGGGCCAACGTCCTGACTTTC	CASSPDRAGANVLTF
TRBJ2-2	TRBV9	TRBD1	NA	TGTGCCAGCAGCCCACAGGGGTACACCGGGGAGCTGTTTTTT	CASSPQGYTGELFF
TRBJ1-1	TRBV30	NA	few	TGTGCCTGGAGTGTACGAACAGGGCGTAACACTGAAGCTTTCTTT	CAWSVRTGRNTEAFF
TRBJ2-7	TRBV9	TRBD1	NA	TGTGCCAGCAGCGGAAACCCTGGGACAGGGATCTACGAGCAGTACTTC	CASSGNPGTGIYEQYF
TRBJ2-3	TRBV5-6	NA	once	TGTGCCAGCAGCATCGGACAGACAAGCACAGATACGCAGTATTTT	CASSIGQTSTDTQYF
TRBJ2-3	TRBV9	NA	NA	TGTGCCAGCAGCCCCGCCCAGGAAGGATATACGCAGTATTTT	CASSPAQEGYTQYF
TRBJ1-3	TRBV6-6	TRBD1	NA	TGTGCGACAGGGGCGGTCGGAAACACCATATATTTT	CATGAVGNTIYF
TRBJ1-3	TRBV4-1	NA	NA	TGCGCCAGCAGCCGAGCCTCTGGGGGGATGTCTGGAAACACCATATATTTT	CASSRASGGMSGNTIYF
TRBJ2-1	TRBV2	TRBD2	NA	TGTGCCACCCAACGGACTAGCTCCTACAATGAGCAGTTCTTC	CATQRTSSYNEQFF
TRBJ1-1	TRBV7-3	NA	NA	TGTGCCAGCAGCTTAAAAGGAGGGACTGAAGCTTTCTTT	CASSLKGGTEAFF
TRBJ1-1	TRBV12-3/TRBV12-4	NA	NA	TGTGCCAGCAGTTTAAGGGGGACTGAAGCTTTCTTT	CASSLRGTEAFF
TRBJ2-5	TRBV24-1	TRBD2	NA	TGTGCCACCAGTGATCCTAGCGGGGACGAGACCCAGTACTTC	CATSDPSGDETQYF
TRBJ2-2	TRBV6-5	NA	NA	TGTGCCAGCAGTCCCAGGGTTACCGGGGAGCTGTTTTTT	CASSPRVTGELFF
TRBJ1-3	TRBV27	TRBD1	NA	TGTGCCAACGTCCGGGACAGTCGACAAGTTCACACCATATATTTT	CANVRDSRQVHTIYF
TRBJ1-4	TRBV28	NA	once	TGTGCCAGCAGTCCACGGGGAAGTATACTGTTTTTT	CASSPRGSILFF
TRBJ2-3	TRBV5-1	NA	NA	TGCGCCAGCAGCTTGGTTGCGGGGCAAGATACGCAGTATTTT	CASSLVAGQDTQYF
TRBJ1-5	TRBV5-4	NA	once	TGTGCCAGCAGCCCAGAAGACATTAGCAATCAGCCCCAGCATTTT	CASSPEDISNQPQHF
TRBJ1-4	TRBV2	TRBD1	NA	TGTGCCAGCAACCGGGACAGGGGGAATAATGAAAAACTGTTTTTT	CASNRDRGNNEKLFF
TRBJ1-3	TRBV5-1	NA	NA	TGCGCCAGCAGCTTGGAAGGGGCCAGTAGATACTCTGGAAACACCATATATTTT	CASSLEGASRYSGNTIYF
TRBJ2-2	TRBV4-2	TRBD2	NA	TGTGCCAGCAGCCAAGAGGAGATAGCGGGGGCCCCCGGGGAGCTGTTTTTT	CASSQEEIAGAPGELFF
TRBJ1-1	TRBV5-1	NA	once	TGCGCCAGCAGCTTGGAGCAGGGTAGGGCTGAAGCTTTCTTT	CASSLEQGRAEAFF
TRBJ2-7	TRBV6-5	TRBD1	NA	TGTGCCAGCAGTCAGAGGACAGGGACCTACGAGCAGTACTTC	CASSQRTGTYEQYF